These T cell receptor beta chains were read from a single sample in a study of shared clonotypes between healthy human individuals. Data came from immunoSEQ multiplex PCR; TCRdb stores just in-frame clones and leaves some out. The sample has about 580,000 clones; about 98% are singletons. The sequencing sample was made of naive CD8+ T cells sorted from blood. All receptors derive from a man aged 25 to 45 in good health. The CDR3 runs from the conserved cysteine through the conserved F or W. A D gene is named only where the DNA matches it firmly. The size field is filled for only some rows; it gives once, few, many or a size class.

J: TRBJ2-7; length: 15; size: NA; D: TRBD1; V: TRBV7-9; CDR3: CASSTGQGILYEQYF; DNA: TGTGCCAGCAGCACAGGACAGGGGATACTCTACGAGCAGTACTTC
J: TRBJ1-2; length: 12; size: NA; D: NA; V: TRBV6-1; CDR3: CASSEADYGYTF; DNA: TGTGCCAGCAGTGAAGCCGACTATGGCTACACCTTC
J: TRBJ2-1; length: 15; size: NA; D: NA; V: TRBV7-9; CDR3: CASLTWDNSYNEQFF; DNA: TGTGCCAGCTTAACGTGGGATAACTCCTACAATGAGCAGTTCTTC
J: TRBJ2-1; length: 15; size: NA; D: NA; V: TRBV27; CDR3: CATARQASSYNEQFF; DNA: TGTGCCACCGCAAGACAGGCGAGCTCCTACAATGAGCAGTTCTTC
J: TRBJ2-1; length: 15; size: NA; D: TRBD2; V: TRBV7-2; CDR3: CASSYPGLAAHEQFF; DNA: TGTGCCAGCAGCTACCCAGGACTAGCCGCGCATGAGCAGTTCTTC
J: TRBJ2-3; length: 16; size: NA; D: TRBD2; V: TRBV9; CDR3: CASSAGTSGGTDTQYF; DNA: TGTGCCAGCAGCGCCGGGACTAGCGGTGGCACAGATACGCAGTATTTT
J: TRBJ1-1; length: 13; size: NA; D: NA; V: TRBV5-4; CDR3: CASRSGEQSEAFF; DNA: TGTGCCAGCAGATCAGGGGAACAAAGTGAAGCTTTCTTT
J: TRBJ2-7; length: 12; size: NA; D: NA; V: TRBV11-2; CDR3: CASSLDSYEQYF; DNA: TGTGCCAGCAGCCTCGACTCCTACGAGCAGTACTTC
J: TRBJ2-3; length: 14; size: NA; D: NA; V: TRBV30; CDR3: CAWMGGTVTDTQYF; DNA: TGTGCCTGGATGGGGGGGACAGTCACAGATACGCAGTATTTT
J: TRBJ2-4; length: 15; size: NA; D: TRBD1; V: TRBV7-9; CDR3: CASSLGTVKGNIQYF; DNA: TGTGCCAGCAGCCTCGGGACAGTCAAAGGAAACATTCAGTACTTC
J: TRBJ2-7; length: 13; size: once; D: NA; V: TRBV7-9; CDR3: CASSEEVGREQYF; DNA: TGTGCCAGCAGCGAGGAGGTCGGTCGCGAGCAGTACTTC
J: TRBJ2-2; length: 19; size: NA; D: TRBD2; V: TRBV7-6; CDR3: CASSPRRALAGGLSWELFF; DNA: TGTGCCAGCAGCCCCCGGAGGGCCCTAGCGGGAGGACTATCGTGGGAGCTGTTTTTT
J: TRBJ2-1; length: 14; size: NA; D: NA; V: TRBV5-1; CDR3: CASSLAGANNEQFF; DNA: TGCGCCAGCAGCTTGGCAGGTGCCAACAATGAGCAGTTCTTC
J: TRBJ2-3; length: 15; size: NA; D: TRBD2; V: TRBV5-4; CDR3: CASSLLRESPDTQYF; DNA: TGTGCCAGCAGCTTATTGCGGGAGTCTCCAGATACGCAGTATTTT
J: TRBJ2-7; length: 13; size: NA; D: NA; V: TRBV9; CDR3: CASSVGQGREQYF; DNA: TGTGCCAGCAGCGTAGGTCAGGGCCGGGAGCAGTACTTC
J: TRBJ2-3; length: 18; size: NA; D: NA; V: TRBV4-1; CDR3: CASSQDGASSVGTDTQYF; DNA: TGCGCCAGCAGCCAAGACGGGGCCTCTAGCGTCGGCACAGATACGCAGTATTTT
J: TRBJ2-3; length: 13; size: NA; D: NA; V: TRBV5-1; CDR3: CASHGRPTDTQYF; DNA: TGCGCCAGCCACGGGAGACCCACAGATACGCAGTATTTT
J: TRBJ1-5; length: 15; size: NA; D: NA; V: TRBV30; CDR3: CAWTTGTHSNQPQHF; DNA: TGTGCCTGGACTACAGGGACCCATAGCAATCAGCCCCAGCATTTT
J: TRBJ1-1; length: 15; size: NA; D: NA; V: TRBV7-6; CDR3: CASSRGMAWNTEAFF; DNA: TGTGCCAGCAGCAGAGGCATGGCTTGGAACACTGAAGCTTTCTTT
J: TRBJ2-1; length: 15; size: NA; D: NA; V: TRBV29-1; CDR3: CSVYIGGSSYNEQFF; DNA: TGCAGCGTGTACATCGGCGGAAGCTCCTACAATGAGCAGTTCTTC
J: TRBJ2-7; length: 15; size: NA; D: TRBD2; V: TRBV27; CDR3: CASSVTSGRTYEQYF; DNA: TGTGCCAGCAGTGTCACTAGCGGGCGTACCTACGAGCAGTACTTC
J: TRBJ2-7; length: 15; size: NA; D: TRBD1; V: TRBV27; CDR3: CASSLSRTGAYEQYF; DNA: TGTGCCAGCAGTTTAAGTAGGACAGGGGCCTACGAGCAGTACTTC
J: TRBJ2-7; length: 14; size: NA; D: TRBD2; V: TRBV2; CDR3: CASSVGLGVYEQYF; DNA: TGTGCCAGCAGTGTGGGACTAGGAGTCTACGAGCAGTACTTC
J: TRBJ2-7; length: 14; size: NA; D: NA; V: TRBV6-1; CDR3: CASWFRTSGYEQYF; DNA: TGTGCCAGCTGGTTTCGGACGTCCGGCTACGAGCAGTACTTC
J: TRBJ2-1; length: 16; size: once; D: TRBD1; V: TRBV14; CDR3: CASSQRQGTPTDEQFF; DNA: TGTGCCAGCAGCCAACGACAGGGCACCCCCACCGATGAGCAGTTCTTC
J: TRBJ2-3; length: 13; size: NA; D: TRBD2; V: TRBV27; CDR3: CASSSWGGDTQYF; DNA: TGTGCCAGCAGTTCCTGGGGGGGAGATACGCAGTATTTT
J: TRBJ2-7; length: 14; size: NA; D: TRBD1; V: TRBV7-9; CDR3: CASSRQGRIYEQYF; DNA: TGTGCCAGCAGCCGACAGGGGCGCATCTACGAGCAGTACTTC
J: TRBJ2-4; length: 16; size: NA; D: NA; V: TRBV27; CDR3: CASSLSHQAVSRIQYF; DNA: TGTGCCAGCAGTTTATCCCACCAGGCCGTGAGTAGGATTCAGTACTTC
J: TRBJ2-3; length: 17; size: NA; D: TRBD1; V: TRBV10-2; CDR3: CASTLEGASRDTDTQYF; DNA: TGCGCCAGCACCCTAGAGGGGGCTAGCAGGGACACAGATACGCAGTATTTT
J: TRBJ2-1; length: 16; size: NA; D: TRBD2; V: TRBV9; CDR3: CASSPRSSGSYNEQFF; DNA: TGTGCCAGCAGCCCCCGTTCTAGCGGGAGCTACAATGAGCAGTTCTTC
J: TRBJ2-7; length: 15; size: NA; D: TRBD1; V: TRBV7-9; CDR3: CASSSSQGAIYEQYF; DNA: TGTGCCAGCAGCTCCAGTCAGGGGGCCATCTACGAGCAGTACTTC
J: TRBJ2-7; length: 15; size: once; D: TRBD2; V: TRBV29-1; CDR3: CSVEGLAGDLYEQYF; DNA: TGCAGCGTTGAGGGACTAGCGGGAGACCTTTACGAGCAGTACTTC
J: TRBJ2-7; length: 15; size: once; D: NA; V: TRBV7-2; CDR3: CASSLVVAIGYEQYF; DNA: TGTGCCAGCAGCCTGGTAGTGGCTATAGGGTACGAGCAGTACTTC
J: TRBJ2-1; length: 15; size: NA; D: TRBD2; V: TRBV5-5; CDR3: CASSSGTSGRIEQFF; DNA: TGTGCCAGCAGTTCCGGGACTAGCGGGAGAATTGAGCAGTTCTTC
J: TRBJ2-1; length: 14; size: NA; D: NA; V: TRBV10-1; CDR3: CASRLAKRYNEQFF; DNA: TGCGCCAGCCGGTTGGCCAAGCGCTACAATGAGCAGTTCTTC
J: TRBJ1-2; length: 17; size: NA; D: TRBD1; V: TRBV15; CDR3: CATSRDQGTGVNYGYTF; DNA: TGTGCCACCAGCAGAGATCAGGGGACAGGGGTTAACTATGGCTACACCTTC
J: TRBJ2-1; length: 14; size: once; D: TRBD1; V: TRBV7-2; CDR3: CASSLRGPLNEQFF; DNA: TGTGCCAGCAGCTTAAGGGGGCCCTTGAATGAGCAGTTCTTC
J: TRBJ1-1; length: 14; size: NA; D: NA; V: TRBV5-1; CDR3: CASSLGGGPTEAFF; DNA: TGCGCCAGCAGCTTGGGCGGGGGGCCCACTGAAGCTTTCTTT
J: TRBJ2-7; length: 13; size: NA; D: NA; V: TRBV28; CDR3: CASSLLGDYEQYF; DNA: TGTGCCAGCAGTTTACTAGGGGACTACGAGCAGTACTTC
J: TRBJ2-7; length: 11; size: NA; D: NA; V: TRBV29-1; CDR3: CSVVGGDEQYF; DNA: TGCAGCGTTGTGGGAGGCGACGAGCAGTACTTC
J: TRBJ2-1; length: 13; size: once; D: NA; V: TRBV11-2; CDR3: CASGAPSNNEQFF; DNA: TGTGCCAGCGGCGCGCCATCGAATAATGAGCAGTTCTTC
J: TRBJ2-2; length: 17; size: NA; D: NA; V: TRBV4-3; CDR3: CASSQDVAGSLDGELFF; DNA: TGCGCCAGCAGCCAAGATGTGGCGGGCTCTTTGGACGGGGAGCTGTTTTTT
J: TRBJ2-5; length: 17; size: NA; D: TRBD2; V: TRBV7-9; CDR3: CASSSGRRERERETQYF; DNA: TGTGCCAGCAGCTCCGGACGGCGGGAGAGGGAAAGGGAGACCCAGTACTTC
J: TRBJ2-2; length: 11; size: NA; D: NA; V: TRBV18; CDR3: CASSTARELFF; DNA: TGTGCCAGCTCAACCGCCCGGGAGCTGTTTTTT
J: TRBJ2-7; length: 11; size: NA; D: NA; V: TRBV29-1; CDR3: CSVEHNYEQYF; DNA: TGCAGCGTTGAACACAACTACGAGCAGTACTTC